A selection of T cell receptor beta chains follows, all from one sample in a study of T cell responses to AZD1222 COVID-19 vaccine. This table comes from immunoSEQ multiplex PCR, and its TCRdb copy is limited to in-frame clones, with some not included. The sample shows 100,000 to 150,000 clones, roughly 82% of them seen only once. Sequences were derived from peripheral blood, sampled 28 days after the second AZD1222 dose. These receptors all come from an adult who received the AZD1222 COVID-19 vaccine. Both conserved end residues are part of each CDR3. The D gene is left open where the match is weak. Rows give clone size only sometimes, using once, few, many, or a class for an expanded clone.

size: NA
length: 14
D: NA
J: TRBJ2-7
V: TRBV6-5
CDR3: CASSRDGRIYEQYF
DNA: TGTGCCAGCAGCCGGGACGGTCGCATCTACGAGCAGTACTTC

size: NA
length: 13
D: NA
J: TRBJ1-6
V: TRBV10-2
CDR3: CASRGGGDSPLHF
DNA: TGCGCCAGCAGGGGGGGCGGAGATTCACCCCTCCACTTT

size: few
length: 13
D: NA
J: TRBJ1-2
V: TRBV3-1/TRBV3-2
CDR3: CASSTQGNYGYTF
DNA: TGTGCCAGCAGCACACAGGGTAACTATGGCTACACCTTC

size: NA
length: 16
D: NA
J: TRBJ2-7
V: TRBV5-8
CDR3: CASSPGGGAGSHEQYF
DNA: TGTGCCAGCAGCCCCGGTGGGGGGGCGGGTTCACACGAGCAGTACTTC

size: once
length: 13
D: NA
J: TRBJ1-5
V: TRBV7-2
CDR3: CASSSNGGQPQHF
DNA: TGTGCCAGCAGCTCCAACGGAGGTCAGCCCCAGCATTTT

size: few
length: 10
D: NA
J: TRBJ1-2
V: TRBV29-1
CDR3: CSVANYGYTF
DNA: TGCAGCGTTGCCAACTATGGCTACACCTTC

size: NA
length: 13
D: NA
J: TRBJ1-2
V: TRBV4-1
CDR3: CASSQVSPYGYTF
DNA: TGCGCCAGCAGCCAAGTCTCGCCTTATGGCTACACCTTC

size: once
length: 13
D: NA
J: TRBJ1-6
V: TRBV10-3
CDR3: CAITTGYNSPLHF
DNA: TGTGCCATCACAACAGGGTATAATTCACCCCTCCACTTT

size: NA
length: 15
D: NA
J: TRBJ1-4
V: TRBV28
CDR3: CASSLSGGNNEKLFF
DNA: TGTGCCAGCAGTTTATCGGGAGGAAATAATGAAAAACTGTTTTTT

size: NA
length: 15
D: TRBD2
J: TRBJ2-1
V: TRBV7-3
CDR3: CASSKRGGADNEQFF
DNA: TGTGCCAGCAGCAAACGGGGGGGCGCCGACAATGAGCAGTTCTTC

size: NA
length: 16
D: NA
J: TRBJ1-1
V: TRBV11-2
CDR3: CASSLRPEVTGTEAFF
DNA: TGTGCCAGCAGCCTTCGTCCTGAGGTTACGGGCACTGAAGCTTTCTTT

size: NA
length: 14
D: NA
J: TRBJ1-2
V: TRBV5-4
CDR3: CASSPTTELYGYTF
DNA: TGTGCCAGCAGCCCTACTACAGAACTGTATGGCTACACCTTC

size: NA
length: 16
D: TRBD1
J: TRBJ2-7
V: TRBV6-5
CDR3: CASSYSSPGTAYEQYF
DNA: TGTGCCAGCAGTTACTCTTCTCCCGGGACAGCCTACGAGCAGTACTTC

size: NA
length: 15
D: NA
J: TRBJ1-2
V: TRBV5-1
CDR3: CASSWFEGEDYGYTF
DNA: TGCGCCAGCAGCTGGTTCGAGGGTGAGGACTATGGCTACACCTTC